This TCR beta chain was captured in a study of cytomegalovirus exposure and HLA in healthy donors. General study findings and limits: Among TCR beta chains, those listed as cytomegalovirus-associated numbered 164. Most TCR beta V segments were productive about 90% or about 30% of the time in an earlier analysis.

The germline V gene encodes CDR1 SEHNR and CDR2 FQNEAQ (reference sequence). The CDR3 is made up of 15 amino acids. The V and J ends lost 1 base and 1 base respectively, with 10 bases between them. The PCR used 60 Vbeta and 13 Jbeta primers. As originally analysed: Approximately 11 million of the roughly 80 million unique TCR beta chains counted in a later analysis were shared. Assay used: immunoSEQ multiplex PCR; TCRdb lists only in-frame clones, some missing. V and J calls and clone size follow that table, whereas D and trimming were derived from the DNA. The repertoire holds around 90,000 clones, with around 80% as singletons. Remarks on this clone: Antigen unknown.

This chain uses TRBV7-9 with TRBJ1-1; D is ambiguous. The receptor comes from a man aged 25-45 years in good health and CMV-seronegative. Sequenced: PBMCs. In DNA form, the CDR3 reads TGTGCCAGCAGCTTAGGACTGGCCAGGAACACTGAAGCTTTCTTT. It codes for CASSLGLARNTEAFF.